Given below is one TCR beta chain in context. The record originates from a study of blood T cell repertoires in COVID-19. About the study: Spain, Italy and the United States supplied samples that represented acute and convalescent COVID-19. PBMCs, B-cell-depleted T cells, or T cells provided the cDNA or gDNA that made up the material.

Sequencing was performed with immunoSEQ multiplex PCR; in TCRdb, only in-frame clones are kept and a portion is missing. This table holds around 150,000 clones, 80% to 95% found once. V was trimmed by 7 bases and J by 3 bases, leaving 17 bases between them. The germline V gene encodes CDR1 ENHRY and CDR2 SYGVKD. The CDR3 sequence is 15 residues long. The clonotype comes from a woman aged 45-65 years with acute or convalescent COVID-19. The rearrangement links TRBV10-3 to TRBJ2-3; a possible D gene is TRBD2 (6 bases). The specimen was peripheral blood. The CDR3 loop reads CAITEGDSETDTQYF. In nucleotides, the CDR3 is TGTGCCATCACTGAAGGGGACTCTGAGACAGATACGCAGTATTTT.